The 21 T cell receptor beta chains below all came from one sample that was sequenced in a study of spatial heterogeneity in lung cancer. Broader study findings: How many expanded intratumoral alpha and beta TCRs were present tracked the tumor mutation count, which was a count of nonsynonymous mutations.

No antigen is known for these receptors. Using its own MiXCR run on the 5' RACE reads, TCRdb lists one record per CDR3 protein. The table includes some 96,000 distinct CDR3 sequences, 4.4% detected once. Noted time point: sample taken at primary tumor resection. The sequences come from lung tumor tissue, collected at surgery. Receptors were obtained from a male donor with early-stage non-small cell lung cancer.

This clonotype occurred many times. The chain carries TRBV5-1 and TRBJ2-1; D possibly corresponds to TRBD2 (5 bases). Trimming shortened V by 3 bases and J by 7 bases, and 17 bases separated the two germline ends. This CDR3 contains 15 residues. Looked up from germline, CDR1 is SGHRS and CDR2 is YFSETQ. This chain's CDR3 is CASSSGGGFRNEQFF. The CDR3 DNA sequence: TGCGCCAGCAGCTCCGGCGGAGGCTTCAGGAATGAGCAGTTCTTC.

In this sample, this clonotype turned up many times. This chain links TRBV7-8 with TRBJ2-1, with TRBD2 as a possible D gene (5 bases). The CDR3 covers 11 residues. Germline CDR1 is SGHVS and CDR2 is FQNEAQ. Trimming took 2 bases from V and 15 from J, leaving 11 bases between them. CDR3 sequence: CASSLREILFF. The CDR3 DNA sequence: TGTGCCAGCAGCTTAAGGGAGATTCTGTTCTTC.

This clonotype was found many times. The V call is TRBV27, the J call TRBJ2-7, with D maybe TRBD1 (5 bases). The length of the CDR3 is 14 residues. Germline lookup yields CDR1 MNHEY and CDR2 SMNVEV (reference sequence). The ends were cut back, 1 base at V and 6 bases at J, with 13 bases in the middle. The CDR3 nucleotides read TGTGCCAGCAGTTTATTGGGGCTATCCGTCGAGCAGTACTTC. It is translated as CASSLLGLSVEQYF.

The sample holds many counts of this clonotype. The rearrangement uses TRBV20-1 and TRBJ2-3; D perhaps matches TRBD2 (6 bases). The CDR3 covers 15 residues. CDR1 DFQATT and CDR2 SNEGSKA come from the germline V gene (reference sequence). The ends were cut back, 3 bases at V and 1 base at J, with 14 bases in the middle. In DNA form, the CDR3 reads TGCAGTGCTAGGCCCCCGGGAGCTGGCACAGATACGCAGTATTTT. This translates into CSARPPGAGTDTQYF.

This clonotype was picked up many times. The rearrangement uses TRBV12-3 or TRBV12-4 and TRBJ1-3; D gene unclear. CDR3 length equals 12 residues. V lost 6 bases, J lost 5 bases, and 8 bases lay in between. The CDR3 bases are TGTGCCAGCAGGTTTCCGAGAAACACCATATATTTT. It encodes CASRFPRNTIYF.

Many counts were recorded for this clonotype. The chain carries TRBV28 and TRBJ2-5; no firm D call. The length of the CDR3 is 13 residues. Germline V gives CDR1 MDHEN, CDR2 SYDVKM. V gave up 5 bases and J gave up 5 bases, with 12 bases separating them. The CDR3 DNA sequence: TGTGCCAGCAGTGTTACGCTAGGGGAGACCCAGTACTTC. Translating gives CASSVTLGETQYF.

This clonotype was counted ten times or more. The rearrangement joins TRBV7-2 to TRBJ1-2, with D hard to call. CDR3 length: 13 residues. The germline V and J ends were trimmed by 2 bases and 4 bases, with 8 bases remaining between them. CDR1 is SGHTA and CDR2 is FQGNSA in the germline V gene. CDR3 loop: CASSLMKIYGYTF. The CDR3 DNA reads TGTGCCAGCAGCTTAATGAAGATCTATGGCTACACCTTC.

The sample holds many counts of this clonotype. The chain recombines TRBV20-1 with TRBJ1-5; TRBD1 might be the D (5 bases). Trimming left V 6 bases short and J 3 bases short, with 18 bases between. The CDR3 is 15 residues long. Germline V gene data show CDR1 as DFQATT and CDR2 as SNEGSKA (reference sequence). CDR3: CSAHKDQGVNQPQHF. The CDR3 DNA reads as TGCAGTGCCCATAAGGATCAGGGCGTCAATCAGCCCCAGCATTTT.

This clonotype was recorded at least ten times. The gene calls are TRBV24-1 and TRBJ2-3, with D possibly being TRBD1 (6 bases). The CDR3 spans 17 residues. Germline CDR1 and CDR2: KGHDR and SFDVKD. Trimming removed 3 bases from V and 5 bases from J, with 20 bases in between. The CDR3 DNA sequence: TGTGCCACCAGTGATGCCGGGACCCCCTCAGGGGAAGATACGCAGTATTTT. This encodes CATSDAGTPSGEDTQYF.

This clonotype was recorded at least ten times. The V gene is TRBV7-9, the J gene TRBJ2-3; no firm D call. Germline-derived CDR1 and CDR2 are SEHNR and FQNEAQ (reference sequence). Trimming took off 3 bases at V and 3 bases at J, with 7 bases between the two ends. The length of the CDR3 is 13 residues. The CDR3 loop is CASSFPGTDTQYF. The CDR3 region has the DNA TGTGCCAGCAGCTTTCCCGGGACAGATACGCAGTATTTT.

At least ten counts were recorded for this clonotype. The CDR3 bases are TGTGCCAGCAGTCATCCTTCTGGTGGTTCTGACACAGATACGCAGTATTTT. Its translation is CASSHPSGGSDTDTQYF. This chain uses TRBV28 with TRBJ2-3; D remains ambiguous. The germline V and J ends were trimmed by 5 bases and 2 bases, with 20 bases remaining between them. CDR1 MDHEN and CDR2 SYDVKM come from the germline V gene. The CDR3 sequence is 17 residues long.

This clonotype was counted many times. J is TRBJ2-3 and V is TRBV7-6; D not resolved. V was trimmed by 0 bases and J by 2 bases, leaving 6 bases between them. The CDR3 totals 14 residues. Germline V gene lookup returns CDR1 SGHVS and CDR2 FNYEAQ. In DNA form, the CDR3 reads TGTGCCAGCAGCTTAGCACAGCTCACAGATACGCAGTATTTT. As protein: CASSLAQLTDTQYF.

This clonotype was observed many times. The J gene is TRBJ2-3, the V gene TRBV28; 12 nucleotides align to TRBD2. Germline V gene sequence: CDR1 MDHEN, CDR2 SYDVKM. This CDR3 is 18 amino acids long. After removal of 7 bases from V and 1 base from J, the junction contained 12 bases not matched to a gene. In nucleotides, the CDR3 is TGTGCCAGCACCCTAGGGGGACTAGCGGGCCTTGGCACAGATACGCAGTATTTT. This encodes CASTLGGLAGLGTDTQYF.

This clonotype was seen more than once but under ten times. CDR3 nucleotide sequence: TGCAGCGTAGACCAGGGGGGGTTGGAGACCCAGTACTTC. Residues: CSVDQGGLETQYF. The chain combines TRBV29-1 with TRBJ2-5; the D call may be TRBD1 or TRBD2 (7 bases each). CDR1 is SQVTM, CDR2 ANQGSEA, per germline. V was trimmed by 6 bases and J by 5 bases, leaving 16 bases between them. This CDR3 contains 13 residues.

This clonotype was seen many times. The J gene is TRBJ1-1, the V gene TRBV12-3 or TRBV12-4; 8 positions match TRBD1. With V trimmed by 0 bases and J by 6 bases, 6 bases remained unmatched. The CDR3 length is 15 residues. The CDR3 sequence is CASSLARGQGAEAFF. CDR3 in DNA: TGTGCCAGCAGTTTAGCCAGGGGGCAGGGGGCTGAAGCTTTCTTT.

The sample holds many counts of this clonotype. The chain recombines TRBV20-1 with TRBJ2-1, with D perhaps matching TRBD2 (6 bases). Germline CDR1 is DFQATT and CDR2 is SNEGSKA (reference sequence). Trimming took 4 bases from V and 6 from J, leaving 16 bases between them. The CDR3 covers 14 residues. For the CDR3, the DNA is TGCAGTGCTAATCCGGGACGGGGGTTCAATGAGCAGTTCTTC. Amino acid sequence: CSANPGRGFNEQFF.

This clonotype has a count of ten or more. The V gene is TRBV7-9, the J gene TRBJ2-3, with 7 bases that match TRBD2. Germline trimming cut 6 bases from V and 4 bases from J; bases unmatched to any gene: 10. The CDR3 length is 15 residues. CDR1 SEHNR and CDR2 FQNEAQ come from the germline V gene (reference sequence). This chain's CDR3 is CASSHGGGAADTQYF. The CDR3 DNA reads as TGTGCCAGCAGTCACGGCGGGGGAGCCGCAGATACGCAGTATTTT. Looking up the rest from reference TRBV7-9 and TRBJ2-3 gives the full variable domain: DTGVSQNPRHKITKRGQNVTFRCDPISEHNRLYWYRQTLGQGPEFLTYFQNEAQLEKSRLLSDRFSAERPKGSFSTLEIQRTEQGDSAMYLCASSHGGGAADTQYFGPGTRLTVL.

This clonotype was seen repeatedly, ten times or more. The J gene is TRBJ2-7, the V gene TRBV20-1; D may be TRBD2 (5 bases). Germline V lookup: CDR1 DFQATT, CDR2 SNEGSKA (reference sequence). This CDR3 comprises 13 residues. The V end was cut by 5 bases, the J end by 2 bases, with 13 bases between. Here the CDR3 DNA reads TGCAGTGCTTGGGAGTCCCAAACCTACGAGCAGTACTTC. The encoded protein is CSAWESQTYEQYF.

This clonotype was observed many times. The chain joins TRBV27 to TRBJ2-7; D is unclear. The CDR3 has 13 residues. Germline CDR1 reads MNHEY; CDR2 reads SMNVEV (reference sequence). The germline V and J ends were trimmed by 5 bases and 0 bases, with 8 bases remaining between them. As DNA, the CDR3 is TGTGCCAGCAGTCCACTGAGCTCCTACGAGCAGTACTTC. As protein: CASSPLSSYEQYF.

This clonotype has ten or more counts. The chain combines TRBV5-1 with TRBJ2-3; 10 bases map to TRBD2. Germline V lookup: CDR1 SGHRS, CDR2 YFSETQ. There are 16 residues in the CDR3. Trimming took 2 bases from V and 5 from J; bases not matched to a gene: 8. CDR3 in DNA: TGCGCCAGCAGCTTTGGCGATAGCGGGAGGAAAGATACGCAGTATTTT. Amino acid sequence: CASSFGDSGRKDTQYF.

The V gene is TRBV28, the J gene TRBJ2-7, with no clear D. Deletions cut 5 bases from V and 2 bases from J, with 10 bases between. The length of the CDR3 is 13 residues. Germline V gene data show CDR1 as MDHEN and CDR2 as SYDVKM. The CDR3 here is CASSLLGPYEQYF. CDR3 sequence (DNA): TGTGCCAGCAGTCTCCTGGGCCCCTACGAGCAGTACTTC.